These 17 T cell receptor beta chains were all obtained from the same sample, sequenced in a study of T cell clonotyping in hematopoietic cell transplantation. Sequencing was performed with immunoSEQ multiplex PCR; in TCRdb, only in-frame clones are kept and a portion is missing. The repertoire holds more than 25,000 clones, around 80% seen once, with 6% to 8.5% in the top ten. Noted time point: recipient sample about 28 days before transplant, after cytoreduction. The specimen was peripheral blood mononuclear cells, collected before stem cell transplant. The source is a woman aged 30 to 39 with chronic myeloid leukemia. Some clones in this sample may be carry-over from other donors' samples.

This chain connects TRBV7-6 to TRBJ1-3; unclear D gene. Trimming removed 2 bases at V and 0 bases at J, with 11 bases between. The CDR3 is made up of 16 amino acids. CDR1 is SGHVS and CDR2 is FNYEAQ in the germline V gene. The CDR3 loop reads CASSLSDRGSGNTIYF. CDR3 bases: TGTGCCAGCAGCTTAAGCGACCGGGGCTCTGGAAACACCATATATTTT.

The chain couples TRBV4-1 to TRBJ1-2; D is undetermined. In germline, CDR1 is MGHRA, CDR2 YSYEKL. The CDR3 runs to 14 residues. V dropped 4 bases and J dropped 3 bases, with 12 bases sitting between them. CDR3 sequence reads: CASSPRRGYYGYTF. CDR3 sequence (DNA): TGCGCCAGCAGCCCCAGACGGGGATACTATGGCTACACCTTC.

V and J are TRBV6-5 and TRBJ1-3, with D possibly matching TRBD1 (5 bases). CDR3 size: 15 residues. Per the germline V gene, CDR1 is MNHEY and CDR2 is SVGAGI. Deletions cut 2 bases from V and 3 bases from J, with 11 bases between. The CDR3 region has the DNA TGTGCCAGCAGTTACGACAGTACTAGTGGAAACACCATATATTTT. This codes for CASSYDSTSGNTIYF.

This clone was picked up one time. This sequence joins TRBV6-5 and TRBJ1-5; weak D call: TRBD1 (5 bases). CDR3 length: 12 amino acids. V was clipped by 8 bases and J by 2 bases, with 7 bases between them. Germline loops: CDR1 MNHEY, CDR2 SVGAGI. This chain's CDR3 is CASGGGNQPQHF. DNA for the CDR3: TGTGCCAGCGGGGGGGGCAATCAGCCCCAGCATTTT.

V gene TRBV29-1 combines with J gene TRBJ1-1; D possibly corresponds to TRBD1 (6 bases). V was shortened by 5 bases and J by 5 bases, with 15 bases between the two germline ends. The CDR3 is 13 amino acids. The germline V gene encodes CDR1 SQVTM and CDR2 ANQGSEA. CDR3 sequence reads: CSVKEGEGTEAFF. The CDR3 DNA is TGCAGCGTTAAGGAGGGGGAGGGAACTGAAGCTTTCTTT.

The rearrangement joins TRBV4-1 to TRBJ1-1; no definite D call. The CDR3 spans 11 residues. Germline V gives CDR1 MGHRA, CDR2 YSYEKL. This CDR3 is CAAWADTEAFF. CDR3 bases: TGCGCAGCCTGGGCGGACACTGAAGCTTTCTTT.

V and J are TRBV5-8 and TRBJ1-3; tentative D call: TRBD1 (5 bases). The CDR3 contains 15 residues. Looked up from germline, CDR1 is SGHTS and CDR2 is YDEGEE. V lost 5 bases to trimming and J lost 7 bases, with 19 bases between them. CDR3 sequence: CASRPGAAGYNTIYF. The CDR3 DNA is TGTGCCAGCAGACCTGGGGCTGCTGGATATAACACCATATATTTT. Full variable domain (remainder filled in from reference TRBV5-8 and TRBJ1-3): EAGVTQSPTHLIKTRGQQATLRCSPISGHTSVYWYQQALGLGLQFLLWYDEGEERNRGNFPPRFSGRQFPNYSSELNVNALELEDSALYLCASRPGAAGYNTIYFGEGSWLTVV.

CDR3 in DNA: TGTGCCAGCAGTGCTCGGGACCACTACGAGCAGTACGTC. Its protein product is CASSARDHYEQYV. This chain uses TRBV6-1 with TRBJ2-7; the D call may be TRBD1 or TRBD2 (5 bases each). From germline, CDR1 is MNHNS and CDR2 SASEGT. This CDR3 comprises 13 residues. V lost 4 bases to trimming and J lost 3 bases, with 10 bases between them.

This chain joins TRBV9 and TRBJ2-1, with a tentative D call TRBD1 (5 bases). V lost 4 bases, J lost 4 bases, and 18 bases lay in between. CDR1 and CDR2 (germline): SGDLS, YYNGEE. The CDR3 extends over 16 amino acids. CDR3 amino acids: CASSSSVGQGYNEQFF. DNA of the CDR3: TGTGCCAGCAGCTCCTCGGTCGGGCAGGGATACAATGAGCAGTTCTTC.

This rearrangement joins TRBV2 to TRBJ2-7; D uncertain. Trimming removed 3 bases at V and 1 base at J, with 16 bases between. Germline-derived CDR1 and CDR2 are SNHLY and FYNNEI. This CDR3 comprises 16 residues. This chain's CDR3 is CASSDWAGVVSYEQYF. In DNA, the CDR3 is TGTGCCAGCAGTGACTGGGCTGGGGTAGTATCCTACGAGCAGTACTTC.

This chain uses TRBV5-6 with TRBJ2-7; possible D gene TRBD2, 5 bases. Germline CDR1 is SGHDT and CDR2 is YYEEEE. Trimming removed 3 bases from V and 4 bases from J, with 17 bases in between. The CDR3 runs 15 residues. In nucleotides, the CDR3 is TGTGCCAGCAGCTCGCTTACGACTACCAGGTACGAGCAGTACTTC. This sequence encodes CASSSLTTTRYEQYF.

The chain combines TRBV4-3 with TRBJ2-7, with TRBD2 matching over 13 bases. The CDR3 has 16 amino acids. Germline V gene sequence: CDR1 LGHNA, CDR2 YSLEER. After removal of 1 base from V and 4 bases from J, the junction contained 4 bases not matched to a gene. The CDR3 nucleotides are TGCGCCAGCAGCCAAGGCGGGACTAGCGGGGTTTACGAGCAGTACTTC. This encodes CASSQGGTSGVYEQYF.

V and J are TRBV6-5 and TRBJ2-7, with no clear D. CDR1 is MNHEY and CDR2 is SVGAGI in the germline V gene. The CDR3 sequence is 15 residues long. The V and J ends lost 0 bases and 0 bases respectively, with 9 bases between them. The chain's CDR3 is CASSYSSGPSYEQYF. CDR3 DNA: TGTGCCAGCAGTTACTCCTCAGGACCCTCCTACGAGCAGTACTTC.

With regard to this clone: An end of the junction differs from the germline gene, which may be a read error. This chain connects TRBV30 to TRBJ2-4, with 7 bases fitting TRBD2. Looked up from germline, CDR1 is GTSNPN and CDR2 is SVGIG (reference sequence). The CDR3 totals 9 residues. As DNA, the CDR3 is TGTGCCTGGGGGGGGGACGGTGACTTC. This translates into CAWGGDGDF.

The V call is TRBV5-6, the J call TRBJ1-5; D is unresolved. From germline, CDR1 is SGHDT and CDR2 YYEEEE. Trimming shortened V by 1 base and J by 0 bases, and 11 bases separated the two germline ends. The CDR3 covers 16 residues. The CDR3 protein is CASSLLGPYSNQPQHF. Here the CDR3 DNA reads TGTGCCAGCAGCTTGTTGGGTCCCTATAGCAATCAGCCCCAGCATTTT.

The V and J genes are TRBV6-1 and TRBJ1-1; no clear D. Germline V CDR1 and CDR2: MNHNS, SASEGT. The CDR3 contains 15 residues. The V gene lost 7 bases and the J gene lost 0 bases, with 15 bases spanning the gap. The CDR3 coding sequence is TGTGCCAGCACCTACCGGGGATTGATGAACACTGAAGCTTTCTTT. Its protein is CASTYRGLMNTEAFF.

The rearrangement uses TRBV5-1 and TRBJ1-2, with D maybe TRBD1 (6 bases). V lost 1 base to trimming and J lost 3 bases, with 19 bases between them. The germline V gene encodes CDR1 SGHRS and CDR2 YFSETQ. CDR3 length: 17 amino acids. CDR3 protein: CASSLFFLGGPDYGYTF. In nucleotides, the CDR3 is TGCGCCAGCAGCTTGTTTTTTCTGGGGGGCCCAGACTATGGCTACACCTTC.